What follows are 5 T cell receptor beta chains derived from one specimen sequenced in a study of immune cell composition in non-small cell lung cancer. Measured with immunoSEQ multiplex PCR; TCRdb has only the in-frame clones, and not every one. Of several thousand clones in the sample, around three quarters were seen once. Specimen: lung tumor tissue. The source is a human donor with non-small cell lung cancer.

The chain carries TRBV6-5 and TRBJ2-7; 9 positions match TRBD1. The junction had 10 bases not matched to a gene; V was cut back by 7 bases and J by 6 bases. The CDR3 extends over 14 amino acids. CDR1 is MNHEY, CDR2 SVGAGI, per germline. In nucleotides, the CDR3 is TGTGCCAGCAAAACCAGACAGGGGGGATCCGAGCAGTACTTC. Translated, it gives CASKTRQGGSEQYF.

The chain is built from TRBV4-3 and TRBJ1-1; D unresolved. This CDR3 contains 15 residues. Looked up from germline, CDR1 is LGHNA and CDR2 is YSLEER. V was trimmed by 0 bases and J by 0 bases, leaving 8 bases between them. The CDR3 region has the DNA TGCGCCAGCAGCCAAGATCACTTTTTGAACACTGAAGCTTTCTTT. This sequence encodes CASSQDHFLNTEAFF.

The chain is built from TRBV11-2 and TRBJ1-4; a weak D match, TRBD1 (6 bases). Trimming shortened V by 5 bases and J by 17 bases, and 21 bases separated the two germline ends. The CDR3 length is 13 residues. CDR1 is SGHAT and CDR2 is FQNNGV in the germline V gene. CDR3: CASSVVAQGQQFF. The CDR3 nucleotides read TGTGCCAGCAGCGTAGTAGCCCAAGGACAGCAATTTTTT.

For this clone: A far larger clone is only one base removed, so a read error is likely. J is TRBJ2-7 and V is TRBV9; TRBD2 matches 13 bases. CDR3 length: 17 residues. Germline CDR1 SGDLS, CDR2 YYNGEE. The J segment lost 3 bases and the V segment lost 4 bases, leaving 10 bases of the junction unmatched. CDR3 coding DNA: TGTGCCAGCAGCCAAGCCCCGACTAGCGGGGGGTTCTACGAGCAGTACTTC. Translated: CASSQAPTSGGFYEQYF.

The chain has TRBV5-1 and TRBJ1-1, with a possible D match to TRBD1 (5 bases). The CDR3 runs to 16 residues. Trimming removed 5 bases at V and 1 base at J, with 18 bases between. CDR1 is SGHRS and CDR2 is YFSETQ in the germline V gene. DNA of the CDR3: TGCGCCAGCAGACCGGGACTCCGCCCCACGAACACTGAAGCTTTCTTT. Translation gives CASRPGLRPTNTEAFF.